The T cell receptor (beta chain) described here comes from a study of T cells after posttransplantation cyclophosphamide. Findings and limits, study-wide: Later blood repertoires were often dominated by clones from the donor CD8+ memory compartment.

Method: immunoSEQ multiplex PCR; TCRdb's copy keeps in-frame clones and lacks some. The data contain about 32,000 clones, 75% to 95% of them seen just once; the ten biggest clones take up roughly 0.26%. The CDR3 covers 13 residues. V lost 3 bases, J lost 6 bases, and 13 bases lay in between. From germline, CDR1 is SGHRS and CDR2 YFSETQ. The naive gate required viable CD3+CD4+ or CD3+CD8+ cells with CCR7+CD45RA+CD45RO-CD95-CD27+CD28+ phenotype. For this clone: What it binds is not known.

The rearrangement joins TRBV5-1 to TRBJ2-7; weak D call: TRBD1 (5 bases). The receptor's source is a woman aged 55-69 years in good health, CMV-negative, and a related stem cell transplant donor. The sequencing sample was made of naive CD4+ T cells sorted from PBMCs. CDR3 amino acids: CASSSQGSGEQYF. The CDR3 region has the DNA TGCGCCAGCAGCTCGCAGGGATCTGGCGAGCAGTACTTC.